This T cell receptor (beta chain) was identified in a study of human T cells and chemical hapten exposure (dated by TCRdb to the early 2020s). Regarding the study in general: For sensitization, 2% DPC in acetone was applied to a 2 cm by 2 cm area of upper inner arm skin. This study followed changes in the peripheral blood TCR repertoire in vivo during primary and secondary sensitization of alopecia patients to the hapten diphenylcyclopropenone (DPC). The mostly female patient cohort included alopecia areata with under or over 50% scalp involvement, alopecia totalis and alopecia universalis. Nearly 30 alopecia patients gave blood for TCR sequencing at one to four time points (pre-sensitization, 2, 6 and 24 weeks). Weekly therapeutic DPC doses were additionally applied to the scalp of patients throughout the roughly 23-week study period. Patch testing was done on the upper back using Finn chambers containing 0.01% DPC, and results were scored after 6 days according to International Contact Dermatitis Research Group standards. Patient blood was sampled pre-sensitization (week 0) and at 2, 6 and about 24 weeks after DPC sensitization. Libraries were pooled for sequencing, and variation in per-sample TCR yields was attributed mainly to small differences in library volumes within the pool. Broad study findings and their caveats: Expanded TCRs formed significantly more large CDR3 similarity clusters than pre-sensitization or healthy control sets, consistent with antigen-driven responses. No change with DPC sensitization was found in the number of TCRs above 1 in 1000 frequency, and no evidence of global repertoire structure alterations was found. Because every patient had alopecia, a presumed autoimmune disease, the patients' immune response might differ from that of healthy individuals. After repeated subsampling, the strength of the expansion versus patch-test correlation and the threshold at which it became significant changed. Patch test score correlated positively with the number of PT1 expanded TCRs, reaching significance at thresholds 8, 16 and 32 but not at 4.

The CDR3, cysteine through phenylalanine, is 14 amino acids long. The read is trimmed to its CDR3 DNA, 42 bases read in frame from base 1. The germline V gene sets CDR1 to SGHRS and CDR2 to YFSETQ. V loses 6 bases, J loses 7 bases, and the germline ends lie 17 bases apart. Libraries were built with RACE. The data were produced on a NextSeq 500. Library preparation attached unique molecular identifiers to individual cDNA molecules for quantitative, reproducible TCR counting. Each blood RNA sample was used to sequence both TCR alpha and TCR beta chains. The paper's data handling went like this. Samples had a median of around 92,000 TCRs, with a range from about 23,224 to 690,600. The Decombinator software suite was used to annotate V, J and CDR3 in the TCR reads. For PS versus PT1 abundance plots, all samples were subsampled to the same number of TCRs (28,000). Expanded TCRs were defined as absent before sensitization and observed at least eight times at the 2-week time point. Starting from the raw public reads, TCRdb applied fastp trimming at Q25, assembled clones with MiXCR and retained in-frame beta chains. Identical CDR3 proteins give one entry, which carries the most common genes and DNA. TCRdb, not the original authors, processed these V and J calls. This sample has 75,000 to 100,000 distinct CDR3 sequences in its table, and 10% to 15% of those were observed once. In total, the top ten clones hold 3.5% to 4.5% of the sample.

This clonotype was found a few times. Which antigen it targets is not known. No much larger clone exists at a distance of one base, and base qualities are not known. Explained via the paper, the time point label denotes: patch test 1, 2 weeks after DPC sensitization. The treatment or condition label, as the study defines it: therapeutic diphenylcyclopropenone sensitization with weekly scalp DPC. At each patch-test visit, blood was drawn before the patch test was applied. Eligible patients were aged 18 to 70, diagnosed with alopecia, deemed suitable for DPC therapy, and excluded if pregnant. Unfractionated whole blood was collected in Tempus Blood RNA tubes, and total RNA was extracted from that blood.

The V and J genes are TRBV5-1 and TRBJ2-1; a weak D assignment points to TRBD2 (6 bases agree). Sequencing used whole blood, obtained in connection with sensitization to the hapten diphenylcyclopropenone (DPC). This TCR came from an older woman with alopecia areata. Some clones in this sample may be carry-over from other donors' samples. The nucleotide sequence reads TGCGCCAGCACCCCCGGCCGGGGGAGTAATGAGCAGTTCTTC. It specifies CASTPGRGSNEQFF.